One sample yielded the 10 T cell receptor beta chains listed below, sequenced in a study of cytomegalovirus exposure and HLA in healthy donors. Both 60 Vbeta primers and 13 Jbeta primers went into the PCR. Generated by immunoSEQ multiplex PCR, the TCRdb table keeps only in-frame clones and is missing some. Of some 54,000 clones in the sample, 70% to 90% were seen once. Sequencing was done on a sample of PBMCs. The source is a male donor in good health and CMV-seronegative.

CDR3 sequence: CASSLRGDSGNTIYF. The CDR3 coding sequence is TGTGCCAGCAGCCTGCGGGGGGACTCTGGAAACACCATATATTTT. This chain links TRBV9 with TRBJ1-3; maybe TRBD1 (5 bases). The CDR3 has 15 residues. Germline V gene lookup returns CDR1 SGDLS and CDR2 YYNGEE. Trimming removed 4 bases from V and 0 bases from J, with 11 bases in between. Full variable domain (remainder filled in from reference TRBV9 and TRBJ1-3): DSGVTQTPKHLITATGQRVTLRCSPRSGDLSVYWYQQSLDQGLQFLIQYYNGEERAKGNILERFSAQQFPDLHSELNLSSLELGDSALYFCASSLRGDSGNTIYFGEGSWLTVV.

This clone was observed a handful of times. The rearrangement uses TRBV5-1 and TRBJ2-1, with D tentatively TRBD1 (5 bases). This CDR3 comprises 15 residues. Per the germline V gene, CDR1 is SGHRS and CDR2 is YFSETQ. V dropped 0 bases and J dropped 1 base, with 8 bases sitting between them. The CDR3 reads CASSLEQGSYNEQFF. CDR3 in DNA: TGCGCCAGCAGCTTGGAGCAGGGATCCTACAATGAGCAGTTCTTC.

This rearrangement joins TRBV6-1 to TRBJ1-3; weak D call: TRBD1 (6 bases). CDR1 MNHNS and CDR2 SASEGT come from the germline V gene. This CDR3 is built from 15 residues. Trimming removed 7 bases at V and 4 bases at J, with 17 bases between. The DNA for the CDR3 is TGTGCCAGCAAGCTCACCCAGGGGCCAGGAAACACCATATATTTT. It is translated as CASKLTQGPGNTIYF.

The CDR3 loop is CASSQEAQDSYEQYF. The CDR3 DNA reads as TGCGCCAGCAGCCAAGAGGCACAGGATTCCTACGAGCAGTACTTC. J is TRBJ2-7 and V is TRBV4-3, with D perhaps matching TRBD1 (5 bases). This CDR3 comprises 15 residues. The V end lost 0 bases, the J end lost 1 base, and 10 bases lay between the germline ends. CDR1 and CDR2 (germline): LGHNA, YSLEER.

The CDR3 reads CASSVDTGSYEQYF. Written as DNA, the CDR3 is TGTGCCAGCAGCGTAGATACGGGATCCTACGAGCAGTACTTC. The chain employs TRBV9 and TRBJ2-7, with D possibly matching TRBD2 (5 bases). Germline V gene lookup returns CDR1 SGDLS and CDR2 YYNGEE. V gave up 0 bases and J gave up 1 base, with 8 bases separating them. The CDR3 has 14 amino acids.

J is TRBJ2-3 and V is TRBV19, with D uncertain. V dropped 5 bases and J dropped 4 bases, with 7 bases sitting between them. The CDR3 has 12 amino acids. Germline V gene lookup returns CDR1 LNHDA and CDR2 SQIVND (reference sequence). This CDR3 reads CASSPYSDTQYF. CDR3 nucleotides: TGTGCCAGTAGTCCCTACTCAGATACGCAGTATTTT. Combining the CDR3 with reference TRBV19 and TRBJ2-3 gives the whole variable domain DGGITQSPKYLFRKEGQNVTLSCEQNLNHDAMYWYRQDPGQGLRLIYYSQIVNDFQKGDIAEGYSVSREKKESFPLTVTSAQKNPTAFYLCASSPYSDTQYFGPGTRLTVL.

The J gene is TRBJ2-7, the V gene TRBV6-1, with 12 bases matching TRBD1. Germline CDR1 and CDR2: MNHNS and SASEGT. This CDR3 is 15 amino acids long. J was trimmed by 3 bases and V by 5 bases; bases with no gene match: 5. The CDR3 region has the DNA TGTGCCAGCAGTAAGGGGACAGGGGGCTTCTACGAGCAGTACTTC. It is translated as CASSKGTGGFYEQYF.

The V call is TRBV5-5, the J call TRBJ1-2, with D maybe TRBD1 (5 bases). The CDR3 spans 17 residues. Germline assignment: CDR1 SGHKS and CDR2 YYEKEE (reference sequence). V was cut by 0 bases and J by 0 bases, with 15 bases left in between. In DNA, the CDR3 is TGTGCCAGCAGCTTGGGACTCGACAGACCAGCTAACTATGGCTACACCTTC. Translation: CASSLGLDRPANYGYTF.

This clone was recorded a few times. The chain is built from TRBV7-9 and TRBJ1-2; D might be TRBD1 (5 bases). Per the germline V gene, CDR1 is SEHNR and CDR2 is FQNEAQ (reference sequence). The V gene lost 0 bases and the J gene lost 4 bases, with 6 bases spanning the gap. The CDR3 sequence is 13 residues long. This CDR3 is CASSLAQGYGYTF. Written as DNA, the CDR3 is TGTGCCAGCAGCTTAGCCCAGGGCTATGGCTACACCTTC. Full variable domain (outside the CDR3, taken from reference TRBV7-9 and TRBJ1-2): DTGVSQNPRHKITKRGQNVTFRCDPISEHNRLYWYRQTLGQGPEFLTYFQNEAQLEKSRLLSDRFSAERPKGSFSTLEIQRTEQGDSAMYLCASSLAQGYGYTFGSGTRLTVV.

The V gene is TRBV5-4, the J gene TRBJ1-1; D uncertain. Deletions cut 2 bases from V and 0 bases from J, with 8 bases between. The CDR3 covers 14 residues. Germline lookup yields CDR1 SGHNT and CDR2 YYREEE (reference sequence). The CDR3 DNA follows: TGTGCCAGCAGCTTTGGGCTGCTGAACACTGAAGCTTTCTTT. Its protein is CASSFGLLNTEAFF.